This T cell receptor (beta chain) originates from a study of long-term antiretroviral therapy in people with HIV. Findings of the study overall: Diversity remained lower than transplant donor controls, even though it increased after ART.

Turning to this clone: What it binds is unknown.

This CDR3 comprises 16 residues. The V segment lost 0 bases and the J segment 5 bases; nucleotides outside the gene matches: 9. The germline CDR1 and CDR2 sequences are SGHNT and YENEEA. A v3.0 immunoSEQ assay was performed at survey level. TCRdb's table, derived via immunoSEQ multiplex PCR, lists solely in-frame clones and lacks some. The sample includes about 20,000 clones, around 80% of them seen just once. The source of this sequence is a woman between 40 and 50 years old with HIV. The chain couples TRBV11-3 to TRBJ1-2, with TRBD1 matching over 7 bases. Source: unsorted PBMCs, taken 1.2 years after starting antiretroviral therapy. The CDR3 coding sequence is TGTGCCAGCAGCTTAGACCTGGACAGGCTATTTTATGGCTACACCTTC. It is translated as CASSLDLDRLFYGYTF.